These 2 T cell receptor beta chains share one sample of origin, sequenced in a study of control samples from healthy donors and cancer patients. This table comes from immunoSEQ multiplex PCR, and its TCRdb copy is limited to in-frame clones, with some not included. The sample records about 120,000 clones, approximately 92% being singletons. The sample taken for sequencing was PBMCs. These receptors were collected from a woman in her 50s with colorectal cancer.

This CDR3 is CASSPGGGNTEAFF. The CDR3 nucleotides read TGTGCCAGCAGCCCGGGTGGTGGGAACACTGAAGCTTTCTTT. The chain joins TRBV3-1 (or the pseudogene TRBV3-2) to TRBJ1-1; D ambiguous. This CDR3 contains 14 residues. Germline V CDR1 and CDR2: LGHDT, YNNKEL (reference sequence). The germline V and J ends were trimmed by 4 bases and 1 base, with 10 bases remaining between them.

The V call is TRBV4-1, the J call TRBJ2-3; no firm D call. The V end lost 2 bases, the J end lost 6 bases, and 15 bases lay between the germline ends. The CDR3 has 15 residues. Per the germline V gene, CDR1 is MGHRA and CDR2 is YSYEKL. In nucleotides, the CDR3 is TGCGCCAGCAGCCAAACCGGATTAGCTGGGGATACGCAGTATTTT. It encodes CASSQTGLAGDTQYF.